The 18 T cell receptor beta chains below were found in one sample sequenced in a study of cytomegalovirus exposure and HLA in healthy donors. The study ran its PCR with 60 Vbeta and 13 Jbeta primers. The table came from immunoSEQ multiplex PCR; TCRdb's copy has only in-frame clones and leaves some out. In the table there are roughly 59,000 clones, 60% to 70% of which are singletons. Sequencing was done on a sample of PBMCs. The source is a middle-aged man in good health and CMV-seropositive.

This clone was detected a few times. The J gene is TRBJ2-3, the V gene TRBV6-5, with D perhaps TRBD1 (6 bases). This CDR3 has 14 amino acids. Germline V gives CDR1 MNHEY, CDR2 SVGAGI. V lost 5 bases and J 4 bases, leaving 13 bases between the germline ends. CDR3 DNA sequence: TGTGCCAGCAGTCTATCCCAGGGGTCAGATACGCAGTATTTT. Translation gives CASSLSQGSDTQYF.

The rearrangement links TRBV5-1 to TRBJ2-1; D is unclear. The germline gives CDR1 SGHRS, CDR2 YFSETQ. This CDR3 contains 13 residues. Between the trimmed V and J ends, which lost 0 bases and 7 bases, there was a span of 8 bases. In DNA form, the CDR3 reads TGCGCCAGCAGCTTGGGTGCGGAGAATGAGCAGTTCTTC. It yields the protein CASSLGAENEQFF.

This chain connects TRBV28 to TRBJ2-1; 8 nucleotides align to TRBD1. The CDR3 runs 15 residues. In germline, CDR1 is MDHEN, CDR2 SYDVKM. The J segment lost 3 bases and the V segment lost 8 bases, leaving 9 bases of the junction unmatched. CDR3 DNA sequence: TGTGCCAGCTTTGACAGGGGATCGGGCTACAATGAGCAGTTCTTC. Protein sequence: CASFDRGSGYNEQFF.

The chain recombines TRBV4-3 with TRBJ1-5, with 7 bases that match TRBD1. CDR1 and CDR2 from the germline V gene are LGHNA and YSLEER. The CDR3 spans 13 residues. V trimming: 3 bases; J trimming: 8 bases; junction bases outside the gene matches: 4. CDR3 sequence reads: CASSQTGREPQHF. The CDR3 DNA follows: TGCGCCAGCAGCCAGACAGGGCGGGAGCCCCAGCATTTT.

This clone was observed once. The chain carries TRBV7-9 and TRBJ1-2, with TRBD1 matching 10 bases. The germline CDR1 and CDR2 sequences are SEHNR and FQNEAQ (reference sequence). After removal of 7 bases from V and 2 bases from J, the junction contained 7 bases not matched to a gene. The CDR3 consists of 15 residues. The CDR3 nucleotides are TGTGCCAGCACCTCCGGGACAGGGGCGAACTATGGCTACACCTTC. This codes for CASTSGTGANYGYTF. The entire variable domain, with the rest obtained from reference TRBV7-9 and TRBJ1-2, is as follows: DTGVSQNPRHKITKRGQNVTFRCDPISEHNRLYWYRQTLGQGPEFLTYFQNEAQLEKSRLLSDRFSAERPKGSFSTLEIQRTEQGDSAMYLCASTSGTGANYGYTFGSGTRLTVV.

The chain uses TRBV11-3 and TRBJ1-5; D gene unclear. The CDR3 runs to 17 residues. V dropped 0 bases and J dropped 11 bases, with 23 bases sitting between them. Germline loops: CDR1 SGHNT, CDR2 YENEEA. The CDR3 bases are TGTGCCAGCAGCTTAGATGATGTTACGGAGCTTGAGGACTCCCAGCATTTT. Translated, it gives CASSLDDVTELEDSQHF.

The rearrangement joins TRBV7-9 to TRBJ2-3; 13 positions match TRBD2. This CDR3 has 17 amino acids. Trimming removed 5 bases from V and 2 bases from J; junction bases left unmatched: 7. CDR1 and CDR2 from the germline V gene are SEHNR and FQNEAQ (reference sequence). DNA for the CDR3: TGTGCCAGCAGCCATAGGGGGACTAGCGGGATCACAGATACGCAGTATTTT. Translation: CASSHRGTSGITDTQYF.

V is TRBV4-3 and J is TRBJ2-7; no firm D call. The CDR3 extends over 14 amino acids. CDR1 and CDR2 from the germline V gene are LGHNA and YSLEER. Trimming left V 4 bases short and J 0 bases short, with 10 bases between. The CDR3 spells CASSRFRSSYEQYF. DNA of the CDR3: TGCGCCAGCAGCCGATTTAGGAGCTCCTACGAGCAGTACTTC.

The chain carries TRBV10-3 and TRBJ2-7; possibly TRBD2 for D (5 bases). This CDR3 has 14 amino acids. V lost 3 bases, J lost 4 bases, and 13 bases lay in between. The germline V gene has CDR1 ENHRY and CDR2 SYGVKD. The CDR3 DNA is TGTGCCATCAGTGATATAGCGCCTAAATACGAGCAGTACTTC. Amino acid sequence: CAISDIAPKYEQYF.

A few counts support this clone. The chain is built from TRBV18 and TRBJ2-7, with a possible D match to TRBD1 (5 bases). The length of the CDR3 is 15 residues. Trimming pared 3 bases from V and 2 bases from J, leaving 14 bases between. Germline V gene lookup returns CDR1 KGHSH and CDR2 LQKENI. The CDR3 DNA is TGTGCCAGCTCACCCGTTGACAGATATCCCTACGAGCAGTACTTC. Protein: CASSPVDRYPYEQYF. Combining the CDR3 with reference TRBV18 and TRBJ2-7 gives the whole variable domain NAGVMQNPRHLVRRRGQEARLRCSPMKGHSHVYWYRQLPEEGLKFMVYLQKENIIDESGMPKERFSAEFPKEGPSILRIQQVVRGDSAAYFCASSPVDRYPYEQYFGPGTRLTVT.

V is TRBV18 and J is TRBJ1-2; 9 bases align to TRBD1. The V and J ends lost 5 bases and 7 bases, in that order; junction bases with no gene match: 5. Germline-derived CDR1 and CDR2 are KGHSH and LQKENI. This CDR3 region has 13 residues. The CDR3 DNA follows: TGTGCCAGCTCATTAGGACAGGGGTCTGGCTACACCTTC. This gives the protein CASSLGQGSGYTF.

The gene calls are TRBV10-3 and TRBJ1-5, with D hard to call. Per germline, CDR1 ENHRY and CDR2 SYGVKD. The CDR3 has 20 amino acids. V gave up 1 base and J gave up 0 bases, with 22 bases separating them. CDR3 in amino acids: CAISEFPRGLPPDSNQPQHF. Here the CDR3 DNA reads TGTGCCATCAGTGAGTTCCCGCGCGGACTTCCCCCCGATAGCAATCAGCCCCAGCATTTT.

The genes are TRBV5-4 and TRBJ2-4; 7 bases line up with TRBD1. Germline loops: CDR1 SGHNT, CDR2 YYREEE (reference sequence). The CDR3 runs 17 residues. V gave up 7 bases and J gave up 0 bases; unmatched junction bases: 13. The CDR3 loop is CASSPQPGQIAKNIQYF. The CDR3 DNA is TGTGCCAGCTCGCCCCAGCCGGGACAGATAGCCAAAAACATTCAGTACTTC. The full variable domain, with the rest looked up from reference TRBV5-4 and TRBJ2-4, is ETGVTQSPTHLIKTRGQQVTLRCSSQSGHNTVSWYQQALGQGPQFIFQYYREEENGRGNFPPRFSGLQFPNYSSELNVNALELDDSALYLCASSPQPGQIAKNIQYFGAGTRLSVL.

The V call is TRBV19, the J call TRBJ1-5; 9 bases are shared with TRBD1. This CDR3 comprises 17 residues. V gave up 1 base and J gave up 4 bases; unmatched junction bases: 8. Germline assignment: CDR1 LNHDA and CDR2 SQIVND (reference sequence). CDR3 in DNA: TGTGCCAGTAGTATAGGCTCGACAGGGGGTAATAATCAGCCCCAGCATTTT. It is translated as CASSIGSTGGNNQPQHF.

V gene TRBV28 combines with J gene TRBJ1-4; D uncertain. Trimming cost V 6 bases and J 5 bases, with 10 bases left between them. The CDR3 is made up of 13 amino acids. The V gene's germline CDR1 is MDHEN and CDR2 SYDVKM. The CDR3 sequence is CASSFHTNEKLFF. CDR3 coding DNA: TGTGCCAGCAGCTTCCACACGAATGAAAAACTGTTTTTT.

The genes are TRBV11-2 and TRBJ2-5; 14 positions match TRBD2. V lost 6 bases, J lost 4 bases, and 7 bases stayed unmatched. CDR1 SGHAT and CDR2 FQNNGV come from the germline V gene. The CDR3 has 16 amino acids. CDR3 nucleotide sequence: TGTGCCAGCAGACTGACTAGCGGGAGGGCAATAGAGACCCAGTACTTC. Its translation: CASRLTSGRAIETQYF.

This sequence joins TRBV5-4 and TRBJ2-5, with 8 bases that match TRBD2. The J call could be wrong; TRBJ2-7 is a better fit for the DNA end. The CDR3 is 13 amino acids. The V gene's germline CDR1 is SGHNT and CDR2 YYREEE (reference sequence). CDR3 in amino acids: CASTRGANYEQYF. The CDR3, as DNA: TGTGCCAGTACGCGGGGGGCCAACTACGAGCAGTACTTC.

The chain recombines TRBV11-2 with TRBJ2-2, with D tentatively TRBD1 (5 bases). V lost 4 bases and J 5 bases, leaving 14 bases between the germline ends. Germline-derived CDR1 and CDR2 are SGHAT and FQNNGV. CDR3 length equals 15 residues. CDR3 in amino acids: CASSSRGQRTGELFF. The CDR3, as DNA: TGTGCCAGCAGCTCTAGGGGTCAGAGGACCGGGGAGCTGTTTTTT.